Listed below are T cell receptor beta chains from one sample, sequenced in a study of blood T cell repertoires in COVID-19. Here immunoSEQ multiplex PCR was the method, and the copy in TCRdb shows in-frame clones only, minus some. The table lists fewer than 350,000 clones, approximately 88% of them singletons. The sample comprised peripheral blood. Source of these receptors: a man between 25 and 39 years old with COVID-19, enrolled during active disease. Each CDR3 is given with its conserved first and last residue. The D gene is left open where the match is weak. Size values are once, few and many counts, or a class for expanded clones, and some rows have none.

CDR3: CASSPWRGLAVRDTQYF; DNA: TGTGCCAGCAGCCCCTGGCGGGGGCTAGCGGTTCGAGATACGCAGTATTTT; V: TRBV5-4; size: .; J: TRBJ2-3; D: .
CDR3: CSAGQDLNTEAFF; DNA: TGCAGCGCGGGACAGGATCTGAACACTGAAGCTTTCTTT; V: TRBV29-1; size: .; J: TRBJ1-1; D: TRBD1
CDR3: CSVFSGRARYNEQFF; DNA: TGCAGCGTCTTTAGCGGGAGGGCGAGGTACAATGAGCAGTTCTTC; V: TRBV29-1; size: .; J: TRBJ2-1; D: TRBD2
CDR3: CASSFLAGDTEQFF; DNA: TGTGCCAGCAGCTTCCTAGCGGGAGACACTGAGCAGTTCTTC; V: TRBV5-5; size: few; J: TRBJ2-1; D: TRBD2
CDR3: CASSFEIAGAGYTF; DNA: TGCGCCAGCAGCTTCGAGATAGCTGGGGCTGGCTACACCTTC; V: TRBV5-1; size: .; J: TRBJ1-2; D: .
CDR3: CAGSTGTGNYEQYF; DNA: TGTGCCGGCAGCACCGGGACAGGGAACTACGAGCAGTACTTC; V: TRBV6-5; size: .; J: TRBJ2-7; D: TRBD1
CDR3: CASSPPGENGYTF; DNA: TGCGCCAGCAGCCCCCCAGGGGAGAATGGCTACACCTTC; V: TRBV5-1; size: .; J: TRBJ1-2; D: .
CDR3: CASSLALINGDNSPLHF; DNA: TGTGCCAGCAGCTTGGCGCTTATTAACGGGGATAATTCACCCCTCCACTTT; V: TRBV5-6; size: once; J: TRBJ1-6; D: .
CDR3: CASSGTGAFGNTIYF; DNA: TGTGCCAGCAGTGGGACAGGGGCTTTCGGAAACACCATATATTTT; V: TRBV2; size: .; J: TRBJ1-3; D: TRBD1
CDR3: CASSYSTAGAKNIQYF; DNA: TGTGCCAGCAGTTACTCGACAGCGGGAGCCAAAAACATTCAGTACTTC; V: TRBV6-5; size: .; J: TRBJ2-4; D: .
CDR3: CSVARQASTDTQYF; DNA: TGCAGCGTTGCCCGACAGGCCAGCACAGATACGCAGTATTTT; V: TRBV29-1; size: .; J: TRBJ2-3; D: .
CDR3: CASSSDNEQFF; DNA: TGTGCCAGCAGCTCGGACAATGAGCAGTTCTTC; V: TRBV11-3; size: .; J: TRBJ2-1; D: .
CDR3: CASSYSTGIGEQFF; DNA: TGTGCCAGCAGTTACTCGACGGGGATCGGTGAGCAGTTCTTC; V: TRBV6-5; size: .; J: TRBJ2-1; D: .
CDR3: CASSLRGQQETQYF; DNA: TGTGCCAGCAGCTTAAGGGGGCAGCAAGAGACCCAGTACTTC; V: TRBV7-2; size: .; J: TRBJ2-5; D: TRBD1
CDR3: CASSAGANSPLHF; DNA: TGTGCCAGCAGCGCAGGGGCCAATTCACCCCTCCACTTT; V: TRBV21-1; size: .; J: TRBJ1-6; D: .
CDR3: CASSPLAGTGGYDSNQPQHF; DNA: TGTGCCAGCAGTCCTCTTGCCGGGACAGGGGGCTACGATAGCAATCAGCCCCAGCATTTT; V: TRBV27; size: .; J: TRBJ1-5; D: TRBD1
CDR3: CASSIDRVGDEQYF; DNA: TGTGCCAGTAGCATCGACAGGGTCGGCGACGAGCAGTACTTC; V: TRBV19; size: .; J: TRBJ2-7; D: TRBD1
CDR3: CASSLEAGELFF; DNA: TGTGCCAGCAGCCTAGAGGCCGGGGAGCTGTTTTTT; V: TRBV2; size: .; J: TRBJ2-2; D: .
CDR3: CATSRTSGKNTGELFF; DNA: TGTGCCACCAGTAGGACTAGCGGGAAGAACACCGGGGAGCTGTTTTTT; V: TRBV24-1; size: .; J: TRBJ2-2; D: TRBD2
CDR3: CASRSPGLLYEQYF; DNA: TGTGCCAGCAGATCCCCGGGACTCCTCTACGAGCAGTACTTC; V: TRBV6-5; size: .; J: TRBJ2-7; D: .
CDR3: CASSLIMTSGSGEQFF; DNA: TGTGCCAGCAGCTTAATCATGACTAGCGGGAGCGGTGAGCAGTTCTTC; V: TRBV7-3; size: .; J: TRBJ2-1; D: TRBD2
CDR3: CASSLNELQGEQFF; DNA: TGCGCCAGCAGCTTGAACGAACTGCAGGGTGAGCAGTTCTTC; V: TRBV5-1; size: .; J: TRBJ2-1; D: .
CDR3: CASSLHRTRTEAFF; DNA: TGTGCCAGCAGCTTACATCGGACACGCACTGAAGCTTTCTTT; V: TRBV7-2; size: .; J: TRBJ1-1; D: .
CDR3: CASSQGGSGIYNEQFF; DNA: TGTGCCAGCAGCCAAGGGGGTAGCGGGATTTACAATGAGCAGTTCTTC; V: TRBV4-2; size: .; J: TRBJ2-1; D: TRBD2
CDR3: CASKRRKRGGYTF; DNA: TGTGCCAGCAAACGGCGGAAGCGGGGTGGCTACACCTTC; V: TRBV6-5; size: .; J: TRBJ1-2; D: .
CDR3: CASSSGTGVGNTIYF; DNA: TGTGCCAGCAGTTCTGGGACAGGGGTGGGTAACACCATATATTTT; V: TRBV27; size: few; J: TRBJ1-3; D: TRBD1
CDR3: CASSEIQGIAGNTIYF; DNA: TGTGCCAGCAGCGAGATACAGGGGATTGCTGGAAACACCATATATTTT; V: TRBV5-4; size: .; J: TRBJ1-3; D: TRBD1
CDR3: CASSLIPGAEDTQYF; DNA: TGCGCCAGCAGCTTGATCCCTGGGGCGGAGGATACGCAGTATTTT; V: TRBV5-1; size: .; J: TRBJ2-3; D: .
CDR3: CASSGRDNYGYTF; DNA: TGTGCCAGCAGTGGACGGGATAACTATGGCTACACCTTC; V: TRBV27; size: .; J: TRBJ1-2; D: .
CDR3: CASSLEPGHRFF; DNA: TGTGCCAGCAGTTTAGAACCGGGACATCGGTTCTTC; V: TRBV28; size: .; J: TRBJ2-1; D: .
CDR3: CASRFDRGTDTEAFF; DNA: TGTGCCAGCAGATTTGACAGGGGTACGGACACTGAAGCTTTCTTT; V: TRBV7-2; size: .; J: TRBJ1-1; D: TRBD1
CDR3: CASSPMTGVYNEQFF; DNA: TGTGCCAGCAGCCCAATGACAGGGGTCTACAATGAGCAGTTCTTC; V: TRBV7-6; size: .; J: TRBJ2-1; D: TRBD1
CDR3: CASRRAELYNEQFF; DNA: TGTGCCAGCAGGAGGGCTGAGTTATACAATGAGCAGTTCTTC; V: TRBV27; size: .; J: TRBJ2-1; D: .
CDR3: CASSTQGGPQHF; DNA: TGTGCCAGCTCAACCCAGGGGGGGCCCCAGCATTTT; V: TRBV18; size: .; J: TRBJ1-5; D: TRBD1
CDR3: CASSAQREAQETQYF; DNA: TGTGCCAGCAGCGCCCAGCGGGAGGCCCAAGAGACCCAGTACTTC; V: TRBV9; size: .; J: TRBJ2-5; D: TRBD2
CDR3: CASSHPRGSGANVLTF; DNA: TGTGCCAGCTCGCATCCCAGGGGATCTGGGGCCAACGTCCTGACTTTC; V: TRBV27; size: .; J: TRBJ2-6; D: .
CDR3: CASSSTTISYNEQFF; DNA: TGTGCCAGCAGTTCCACTACGATTTCCTACAATGAGCAGTTCTTC; V: TRBV6-5; size: .; J: TRBJ2-1; D: .
CDR3: CASSYSGGVNSPLHF; DNA: TGTGCCAGCAGTTACTCTGGAGGGGTCAATTCACCCCTCCACTTT; V: TRBV6-5; size: .; J: TRBJ1-6; D: .
CDR3: CASSYASGGAGRQTQYF; DNA: TGTGCCAGCAGCTATGCTAGCGGGGGGGCCGGTAGACAGACCCAGTACTTC; V: TRBV7-3; size: once; J: TRBJ2-5; D: TRBD2
CDR3: CASSLTVTGWETQYF; DNA: TGTGCCAGCAGCTTAACGGTAACAGGGTGGGAGACCCAGTACTTC; V: TRBV11-1; size: .; J: TRBJ2-5; D: .
CDR3: CASSLEGDRATEAFF; DNA: TGTGCCAGCAGCTTAGAGGGAGACAGGGCCACTGAAGCTTTCTTT; V: TRBV13; size: .; J: TRBJ1-1; D: TRBD1
CDR3: CASSESEYRGRPPSYEQYF; DNA: TGCGCCAGCAGTGAGTCAGAGTACAGGGGTCGGCCGCCCTCCTACGAGCAGTACTTC; V: TRBV10-1; size: .; J: TRBJ2-7; D: TRBD1
CDR3: CASSLAGVEGGNTIYF; DNA: TGCGCCAGCAGCTTGGCAGGGGTTGAAGGCGGAAACACCATATATTTT; V: TRBV5-1; size: .; J: TRBJ1-3; D: .
CDR3: CASSLARDSVSNTDTQYF; DNA: TGTGCCAGCAGCTTGGCTCGGGACAGTGTGTCCAACACAGATACGCAGTATTTT; V: TRBV5-6; size: .; J: TRBJ2-3; D: TRBD1
CDR3: CASSLDSYTGELFF; DNA: TGTGCCAGCAGCTTAGACAGCTACACCGGGGAGCTGTTTTTT; V: TRBV5-4; size: .; J: TRBJ2-2; D: .
CDR3: CASSIRIGTGSANEQFF; DNA: TGTGCCAGCAGCATCCGAATTGGGACAGGTTCCGCTAATGAGCAGTTCTTC; V: TRBV7-3; size: .; J: TRBJ2-1; D: TRBD1
CDR3: CAWSVPGYDYGYTF; DNA: TGTGCCTGGAGTGTACCCGGGTACGACTATGGCTACACCTTC; V: TRBV30; size: .; J: TRBJ1-2; D: .
CDR3: CATREASTNTGELFF; DNA: TGTGCCACCAGAGAAGCGAGTACGAACACCGGGGAGCTGTTTTTT; V: TRBV24-1; size: once; J: TRBJ2-2; D: .
CDR3: CASTRQGNYSPLHF; DNA: TGTGCCAGCACCCGACAGGGGAACTATTCACCCCTCCACTTT; V: TRBV6-5; size: once; J: TRBJ1-6; D: TRBD1
CDR3: CSARHYEQYF; DNA: TGCAGTGCTAGACACTACGAGCAGTACTTC; V: TRBV20-1; size: .; J: TRBJ2-7; D: .
CDR3: CASSPSRDSSSYEQYF; DNA: TGTGCCAGCTCACCATCCCGGGACTCGAGCTCCTACGAGCAGTACTTC; V: TRBV18; size: .; J: TRBJ2-7; D: .